This T cell receptor beta chain was obtained from a study of blood T cell repertoires in COVID-19. Study details: The origin of the acute and convalescent COVID-19 samples was the United States, Italy and Spain. PBMCs, B-cell-depleted T cells, or T cells were the source of the cDNA or gDNA that made up the material.

The table came from immunoSEQ multiplex PCR; TCRdb's copy has only in-frame clones and leaves some out. The data hold some 47,000 clones, with 65% to 90% observed a single time. Sequenced input: peripheral blood. This receptor was taken from a woman older than 75 with acute or convalescent COVID-19.

The DNA of the CDR3 is TGTGCCAGCAGTTACCGTGACATGAACACTGAAGCTTTCTTT. This codes for CASSYRDMNTEAFF. The V gene is TRBV6-5, the J gene TRBJ1-1; D is unresolved. CDR3 length: 14 residues. V was cut by 2 bases and J by 0 bases, with 7 bases left in between. CDR1 is MNHEY, CDR2 SVGAGI, per germline.